This T cell receptor (beta chain) was sequenced in a study of shared clonotypes between healthy human individuals. Whole-study context: CD4 naive and memory got three plates each, CD8 naive two, CD8 memory one.

Unmatched junction bases numbered 17, after V lost 7 bases and J lost 5 bases. The CDR3 is 18 residues long. In germline, CDR1 is SEHNR, CDR2 FQNEAQ (reference sequence). Only Caucasian adults living in Nashville, Tennessee made up the donor group. Produced via immunoSEQ multiplex PCR; TCRdb's table is partial and in-frame only. The sample records about 1 million clones, 75% to 85% being singletons. The receptor comes from a man in his late teens or twenties in good health. Some clones in this sample may be carry-over from other donors' samples. This sequence joins TRBV7-9 and TRBJ2-5; 12 bases are shared with TRBD2. Sequencing input: memory CD4+ T cells from PBMCs. The subset is: CD45RA-negative fraction. The CDR3 sequence is CASNAGGASGRAKETQYF. In DNA, the CDR3 is TGTGCCAGCAACGCCGGCGGGGCTAGCGGGAGGGCCAAGGAGACCCAGTACTTC.